This T cell receptor (beta chain) was identified during a study of T cells after yellow fever vaccination. Study information: Some fractions had low cell numbers, and these were prepared with SMART-Seq v4 Ultra Low Input.

UMIs and a universal primer site were added when TCR cDNA was made by 5'RACE template switching. TCRdb fed the 5' RACE reads into MiXCR, producing one record per CDR3 protein. The repertoire holds roughly 260,000 distinct CDR3 sequences, with 13% as singletons. The CDR3 runs 15 residues. Looked up from germline, CDR1 is SGDLS and CDR2 is YYNGEE. V lost 3 bases and J 1 base, leaving 13 bases between the germline ends. This clonotype was recorded a few times. Its target is unknown. General observations from the study: The secondary response was weaker but peaked faster, day 5 versus 15.

This clonotype was sampled from a man under 40 who received the YFV17D yellow fever vaccine. The rearrangement links TRBV9 to TRBJ1-1; TRBD1 is a possible D gene (6 bases). Sequenced here: CD4+ T cells sorted from PBMCs, sampled 45 days after the yellow fever booster vaccination. The DNA for the CDR3 is TGTGCCAGCAGCGCGGGGGACACAGCGAACACTGAAGCTTTCTTT. Translated, it gives CASSAGDTANTEAFF.